These T cell receptor beta chains were read from a single sample in a study of shared clonotypes between healthy human individuals. Profiling relied on immunoSEQ multiplex PCR, and the TCRdb table lists in-frame clones only, not all of them. This sample has approximately 1.5 million clones, with just under 99% found just once. The sequencing input was naive CD4+ T cells sorted from blood. These receptors all stem from a young man in good health. The CDR3 runs from the conserved cysteine through the conserved F or W. The order of the fields is clone size, J gene, D gene, V gene, CDR3 DNA, CDR3 protein. The D gene is left open where the match is weak. Rows may omit the clone size; those that give it use once, few, many or a size class.

size: .; J: TRBJ2-7; D: .; V: TRBV6-1; DNA: TGTGCCAGCAACAGGCTATCCTACGAGCAGTACTTC; CDR3: CASNRLSYEQYF
size: .; J: TRBJ2-7; D: TRBD1; V: TRBV7-9; DNA: TGTGCCAGCAGCTCACGGACAGGATTCGAGCAGTACTTC; CDR3: CASSSRTGFEQYF
size: .; J: TRBJ2-7; D: TRBD1; V: TRBV9; DNA: TGTGCCAGCAGCGCCCTCGGACAGGGTGGTTTGGGTGAGCAGTACTTC; CDR3: CASSALGQGGLGEQYF
size: .; J: TRBJ2-7; D: .; V: TRBV5-1; DNA: TGCGCCAGCAGCTTGGCCCTAGACTACGAGCAGTACTTC; CDR3: CASSLALDYEQYF
size: once; J: TRBJ2-7; D: .; V: TRBV18; DNA: TGTGCCAGCTCACCAACGTCGGCCCCTTTGAATGAGCAGTACTTC; CDR3: CASSPTSAPLNEQYF
size: .; J: TRBJ1-3; D: .; V: TRBV30; DNA: TGTGCCTGGAGTCTCGGACAGCACTCTGGAAACACCATATATTTT; CDR3: CAWSLGQHSGNTIYF
size: .; J: TRBJ2-4; D: TRBD1; V: TRBV9; DNA: TGTGCCAGCAGCGCAATGACAGGGAAAAACATTCAGTACTTC; CDR3: CASSAMTGKNIQYF
size: .; J: TRBJ2-1; D: .; V: TRBV19; DNA: TGTGCCAGTAGTAAGGGGCGGCGGTCGACCTACAATGAGCAGTTCTTC; CDR3: CASSKGRRSTYNEQFF
size: .; J: TRBJ2-7; D: TRBD2; V: TRBV6-5; DNA: TGTGCCAGCAGTTACTCGTCTAGCGGGGGTAGCGAGCAGTACTTC; CDR3: CASSYSSSGGSEQYF
size: .; J: TRBJ1-3; D: .; V: TRBV7-8; DNA: TGTGCCAGCAGTGTCCCCGGAATTGAGACTTTAAACACCATATATTTT; CDR3: CASSVPGIETLNTIYF
size: once; J: TRBJ1-2; D: .; V: TRBV2; DNA: TGTGCCAGCAGTGAAGTGCAGTACGGCTACACCTTC; CDR3: CASSEVQYGYTF
size: .; J: TRBJ2-1; D: .; V: TRBV7-2; DNA: TGTGCCAGCAGCCTCGTTGCCGGGACCGCAGGGCTCTTC; CDR3: CASSLVAGTAGLF
size: .; J: TRBJ2-1; D: TRBD2; V: TRBV10-3; DNA: TGTGCCATCAGTGAGCAAGCGGGAGGTAGCGGTGAGCAGTTCTTC; CDR3: CAISEQAGGSGEQFF
size: once; J: TRBJ2-1; D: .; V: TRBV15; DNA: TGTGCCACCAGCAGAGGGGCCGTGTCCCCTTACAATGAGCAGTTCTTC; CDR3: CATSRGAVSPYNEQFF
size: .; J: TRBJ2-1; D: .; V: TRBV19; DNA: TGTGCCAGTAATCCCCCCGCAGGGGTCGGGGGCAATGAGCAGTTCTTC; CDR3: CASNPPAGVGGNEQFF
size: .; J: TRBJ2-2; D: TRBD2; V: TRBV5-4; DNA: TGTGCCAGCAGCTTAGCGGGAGGGGTGCCCGGGGAGCTGTTTTTT; CDR3: CASSLAGGVPGELFF
size: .; J: TRBJ1-5; D: .; V: TRBV30; DNA: TGTGCCTGGAGCTTCCCTTGGGGGGACCTCAATCAGCCCCAGCATTTT; CDR3: CAWSFPWGDLNQPQHF
size: .; J: TRBJ1-1; D: .; V: TRBV10-2; DNA: TGCGCCAGCAGTGCGACCGGCGGTTCCACTGAAGCTTTCTTT; CDR3: CASSATGGSTEAFF
size: .; J: TRBJ2-6; D: .; V: TRBV27; DNA: TGTGCCACGAAACGAGGGGCCAACGTCCTGACTTTC; CDR3: CATKRGANVLTF
size: once; J: TRBJ2-7; D: .; V: TRBV7-9; DNA: TGTGCCAGCAGCAACGCCCCCTTAACCGGGATCCGACCCTACGAGCAGTACTTC; CDR3: CASSNAPLTGIRPYEQYF
size: .; J: TRBJ1-4; D: .; V: TRBV10-3; DNA: TGTGCCACCGGCCGGGACACTAATGAAAAACTGTTTTTT; CDR3: CATGRDTNEKLFF
size: .; J: TRBJ2-7; D: .; V: TRBV27; DNA: TGTGCCAGCAGCCCTGCCGGGCGGGCCAACTACGAGCAGTACTTC; CDR3: CASSPAGRANYEQYF
size: .; J: TRBJ1-1; D: .; V: TRBV5-1; DNA: TGCGCCAGCAGCGACGGCCGGGGCACTGAAGCTTTCTTT; CDR3: CASSDGRGTEAFF
size: .; J: TRBJ2-2; D: TRBD2; V: TRBV5-4; DNA: TGTGCCAGCAGCTCAGTAGCGGGAGGGCCTTCCGGGGAGCTGTTTTTT; CDR3: CASSSVAGGPSGELFF
size: .; J: TRBJ1-4; D: TRBD1; V: TRBV27; DNA: TGTGCCAGCAGTCTGCGACAGGGCGATGAAAAACTGTTTTTT; CDR3: CASSLRQGDEKLFF
size: once; J: TRBJ2-3; D: TRBD2; V: TRBV27; DNA: TGTGCCAGCAGTGGAACTAGCGGGAGAGGTGTAGATACGCAGTATTTT; CDR3: CASSGTSGRGVDTQYF
size: .; J: TRBJ1-3; D: .; V: TRBV6-5; DNA: TGTGCCAGCAGTTACTCGATGGGTAGAAACACCATATATTTT; CDR3: CASSYSMGRNTIYF
size: .; J: TRBJ2-7; D: .; V: TRBV6-1; DNA: TGTGCCAGCAGGGGGGATCGGAACGAGCAGTACTTC; CDR3: CASRGDRNEQYF
size: .; J: TRBJ1-2; D: .; V: TRBV25-1; DNA: TGTGCCAGCAGGGGGCAGGTCTCAGGTGGCTACACCTTC; CDR3: CASRGQVSGGYTF
size: .; J: TRBJ1-1; D: TRBD1; V: TRBV19; DNA: TGTGCCACTTACAGGGGGCCGGGCACTGAAGCTTTCTTT; CDR3: CATYRGPGTEAFF
size: .; J: TRBJ2-4; D: .; V: TRBV9; DNA: TGTGCCAGCAGCGCTGGAGGACAGAGCAAAAACATTCAGTACTTC; CDR3: CASSAGGQSKNIQYF
size: .; J: TRBJ2-1; D: .; V: TRBV5-5; DNA: TGTGCCAGCAGCCCCCCGGGTGGAGGGCCGAATGAGCAGTTCTTC; CDR3: CASSPPGGGPNEQFF
size: .; J: TRBJ2-5; D: .; V: TRBV5-1; DNA: TGCGCCAGCAGCCTAACAAGAATAACAGGGAGTGGTTCCCCGCAAGAGACCCAGTACTTC; CDR3: CASSLTRITGSGSPQETQYF
size: .; J: TRBJ2-1; D: .; V: TRBV6-4; DNA: TGTGCCAGCAGTGACTTTGCGATTAGCTCCTACAATGAGCAGTTCTTC; CDR3: CASSDFAISSYNEQFF
size: .; J: TRBJ2-1; D: .; V: TRBV18; DNA: TGTGCCAGCTCACCGGCCGGGACAAATTACAATGAGCAGTTCTTC; CDR3: CASSPAGTNYNEQFF
size: .; J: TRBJ2-7; D: .; V: TRBV6-1; DNA: TGTGCCAGCAAGGTGAAAAGGGCCTACGAGCAGTACTTC; CDR3: CASKVKRAYEQYF
size: .; J: TRBJ1-3; D: .; V: TRBV6-5; DNA: TGTGCCAGCAGTTACGGACTCAGGGACACCATATATTTT; CDR3: CASSYGLRDTIYF
size: .; J: TRBJ1-5; D: .; V: TRBV27; DNA: TGTGCCAGCAGTTTGAGCCAGCCCCAGCATTTT; CDR3: CASSLSQPQHF
size: .; J: TRBJ2-7; D: .; V: TRBV29-1; DNA: TGCAGCGTACACCACGGGGGCCGCGAGCAGTACTTC; CDR3: CSVHHGGREQYF
size: .; J: TRBJ1-4; D: .; V: TRBV28; DNA: TGTGCCAGCAGTTCGGGGACCTTAACTAATGAAAAACTGTTTTTT; CDR3: CASSSGTLTNEKLFF
size: .; J: TRBJ1-4; D: .; V: TRBV2; DNA: TGTGCCAGCACCCAGAGGACAACTAATGAAAAACTGTTTTTT; CDR3: CASTQRTTNEKLFF
size: .; J: TRBJ2-1; D: .; V: TRBV18; DNA: TGTGCCAGTAGGGGGAGCTCCTACAATGAGCAGTTCTTC; CDR3: CASRGSSYNEQFF
size: once; J: TRBJ2-3; D: .; V: TRBV18; DNA: TGTGCCAGCTCACCGCAATCGAGCTCCACAGATACGCAGTATTTT; CDR3: CASSPQSSSTDTQYF
size: .; J: TRBJ1-5; D: TRBD1; V: TRBV5-5; DNA: TGTGCCAGCAGCCGAAGGGGGCTCAATCAGCCCCAGCATTTT; CDR3: CASSRRGLNQPQHF
size: .; J: TRBJ2-3; D: TRBD2; V: TRBV19; DNA: TGTGCCAGTAGACGACACCGACTAGCGGACGGTCATAAAGACGGAGATACGCAGTATTTT; CDR3: CASRRHRLADGHKDGDTQYF
size: once; J: TRBJ2-1; D: TRBD2; V: TRBV11-3; DNA: TGTGCCAGCAGCTGGACTAGCCGGGCGCAGGAGCAGTTCTTC; CDR3: CASSWTSRAQEQFF
size: .; J: TRBJ1-2; D: .; V: TRBV2; DNA: TGTGCCAGCAGTGATCCATCGGACAGACTAAACTATGGCTACACCTTC; CDR3: CASSDPSDRLNYGYTF
size: .; J: TRBJ2-7; D: .; V: TRBV2; DNA: TGTGCCAGCACCACCCTCTCTGGGGGTACTAGCTCCTACGAGCAGTACTTC; CDR3: CASTTLSGGTSSYEQYF
size: .; J: TRBJ1-1; D: .; V: TRBV28; DNA: TGTGCCAGCAGTTTACCCGGGGACTTAAACACTGAAGCTTTCTTT; CDR3: CASSLPGDLNTEAFF
size: .; J: TRBJ2-7; D: .; V: TRBV9; DNA: TGTGCCAGCAGCGTAGGCGGGGTAGTTTCCTACGAGCAGTACTTC; CDR3: CASSVGGVVSYEQYF
size: .; J: TRBJ1-1; D: TRBD1; V: TRBV28; DNA: TGTGCCAGCAGCCGGACAGGGGGTATGAACACTGAAGCTTTCTTT; CDR3: CASSRTGGMNTEAFF
size: .; J: TRBJ2-3; D: .; V: TRBV19; DNA: TGTGCCAGTGCCCCGGGCTATACAGATACGCAGTATTTT; CDR3: CASAPGYTDTQYF
size: once; J: TRBJ2-3; D: TRBD2; V: TRBV28; DNA: TGTGCCAGCAGTCTGGGGACTAGCGACACAGATACGCAGTATTTT; CDR3: CASSLGTSDTDTQYF